This TCR beta chain was identified during a study of blood T cell repertoires in COVID-19. Study context: PBMCs, B-cell-depleted T cells, or T cells were the source of the cDNA or gDNA that made up the material.

Seattle cases were enrolled at active infection and followed longitudinally. In this sample, this clone turned up a few times. TCRdb's table, derived via immunoSEQ multiplex PCR, lists solely in-frame clones and lacks some. The repertoire holds tens of thousands of clones, 75% to 85% seen once, with roughly 10% in the top ten. The J segment lost 1 base and the V segment lost 5 bases, leaving 7 bases of the junction unmatched. Germline V lookup: CDR1 MNHNY, CDR2 SVGAGI (reference sequence). The CDR3 spans 15 residues. The clonotype originates from a man between 45 and 60 years old with COVID-19, enrolled during active disease. The source material was peripheral blood. The rearrangement uses TRBV6-6 and TRBJ1-1; 7 nucleotides line up with TRBD1. CDR3 residues: CASSITGQENTEAFF. In nucleotides, the CDR3 is TGTGCCAGCAGTATTACCGGACAGGAGAACACTGAAGCTTTCTTT.